A selection of T cell receptor beta chains follows, all from one sample in a study of cytomegalovirus exposure and HLA in healthy donors. Sequencing used immunoSEQ multiplex PCR; TCRdb keeps in-frame clones, though not all of them. The sample includes roughly 200,000 clones, around three quarters seen only once; the top ten take about 1.9%. The sequenced sample consisted of PBMCs. These receptors all come from a man aged 30 to 45 in good health and CMV-seronegative. CDR3s include the opening cysteine and the closing phenylalanine or tryptophan. A D gene is named only where the DNA matches it firmly. For some rows the clone size is stated as once, few or many, or as a class when expanded; others skip it.

>NA|TRBJ1-2|NA|TRBV28
CASRGFGYTF
TGTGCGTCTAGGGGTTTTGGCTACACCTTC
>NA|TRBJ1-5|NA|TRBV2
CASSGGRGSNQPQHF
TGTGCCAGCAGTGGAGGGAGGGGGTCCAATCAGCCCCAGCATTTT
>NA|TRBJ1-1|NA|TRBV7-9
CASSLVGREGTEAFF
TGTGCCAGCAGCTTAGTAGGACGGGAGGGCACTGAAGCTTTCTTT
>NA|TRBJ2-1|NA|TRBV28
CASSIGLKQFF
TGTGCCAGCAGCATTGGACTAAAGCAGTTCTTC
>NA|TRBJ1-5|NA|TRBV28
CASNTGGRRQPQHF
TGTGCCAGCAATACAGGCGGAAGACGTCAGCCCCAGCATTTT
>TRBD1|TRBJ2-2|NA|TRBV28
CASSFGTGVVGELFF
TGTGCCAGCAGTTTTGGCACAGGGGTGGTCGGGGAGCTGTTTTTT
>NA|TRBJ2-7|once|TRBV10-2
CASSHTGGVLPGLAYEQYF
TGCGCCAGCAGCCATACAGGGGGCGTTCTGCCGGGACTAGCTTACGAGCAGTACTTC
>NA|TRBJ2-2|NA|TRBV6-1
CASSGGTRGYVGELFF
TGTGCCAGCAGTGGGGGGACGAGGGGGTATGTCGGGGAGCTGTTTTTT
>NA|TRBJ1-1|NA|TRBV4-2
CASSQDGLGGATEAFF
TGTGCCAGCAGCCAAGATGGATTAGGGGGGGCCACTGAAGCTTTCTTT
>TRBD2|TRBJ2-1|NA|TRBV27
CASSKRTSGISSSYNEQFF
TGTGCCAGCAGCAAAAGGACTAGCGGGATTAGTAGCTCCTACAATGAGCAGTTCTTC
>TRBD1|TRBJ2-7|NA|TRBV29-1
CSVRTGDSYEQYF
TGCAGCGTAAGGACAGGGGACTCCTACGAGCAGTACTTC
>NA|TRBJ2-7|few|TRBV6-5
CASSYSILAEQYF
TGTGCCAGCAGTTACTCGATACTAGCCGAGCAGTACTTC
>TRBD2|TRBJ2-7|once|TRBV7-8
CASSLAISGSGSPDEQYF
TGTGCCAGCAGCTTAGCGATATCGGGTAGCGGGAGTCCCGACGAGCAGTACTTC
>TRBD1|TRBJ1-1|few|TRBV28
CASSPNHRGGEAFF
TGTGCCAGCAGTCCCAATCACAGGGGAGGTGAAGCTTTCTTT
>TRBD1|TRBJ2-2|NA|TRBV18
CASSPAPPRTGRNTGELFF
TGTGCCAGCTCACCAGCACCACCGCGGACAGGGCGAAACACCGGGGAGCTGTTTTTT
>TRBD1|TRBJ1-4|NA|TRBV7-9
CASSRTGTGATNEKLFF
TGTGCCAGCAGCCGAACCGGGACAGGAGCAACTAATGAAAAACTGTTTTTT
>TRBD1|TRBJ1-1|NA|TRBV5-1
CASRKQGYTEAFF
TGCGCCAGCAGAAAACAGGGGTACACTGAAGCTTTCTTT
>TRBD1|TRBJ2-1|NA|TRBV29-1
CSVAGTGRNEQFF
TGCAGCGTCGCCGGGACAGGGAGGAATGAGCAGTTCTTC
>NA|TRBJ2-2|NA|TRBV2
CASRSPVVLELFF
TGTGCCAGCAGATCCCCGGTTGTTCTGGAGCTGTTTTTT
>TRBD1|TRBJ1-5|NA|TRBV2
CASSAFDRGGQPQHF
TGTGCCAGCAGTGCCTTTGACAGGGGAGGGCAGCCCCAGCATTTT
>NA|TRBJ2-3|NA|TRBV5-1
CASSGSAPTDTQYF
TGCGCCAGCAGCGGGAGTGCTCCGACAGATACGCAGTATTTT
>NA|TRBJ2-1|NA|TRBV6-5
CASKDRGSYNEQFF
TGTGCCAGCAAGGACAGAGGCTCCTACAATGAGCAGTTCTTC
>TRBD2|TRBJ2-1|once|TRBV14
CASSQDELAGDYNEQFF
TGTGCCAGCAGCCAGGATGAACTAGCGGGAGATTACAATGAGCAGTTCTTC
>TRBD1|TRBJ2-7|NA|TRBV19
CASSMAGQGTYEQYF
TGTGCCAGTAGTATGGCTGGACAGGGTACCTACGAGCAGTACTTC
>TRBD1|TRBJ1-6|NA|TRBV14
CASSRYGTVNSPLHF
TGTGCCAGCAGCCGTTACGGGACAGTGAATTCACCCCTCCACTTT
>TRBD1|TRBJ1-2|NA|TRBV11-2
CASSPDRGRRGYTF
TGTGCCAGCAGCCCCGACAGGGGGCGTCGGGGCTACACCTTC
>NA|TRBJ2-7|NA|TRBV6-5
CASSYSNGFAEQYF
TGTGCCAGCAGTTACTCGAACGGGTTCGCCGAGCAGTACTTC
>NA|TRBJ2-1|NA|TRBV6-5
CASSYSRSGSYNEQFF
TGTGCCAGCAGTTACTCTCGATCCGGCTCCTACAATGAGCAGTTCTTC
>NA|TRBJ2-7|NA|TRBV5-4
CASSSPRGTSVREQYF
TGTGCCAGCAGCTCCCCTCGCGGGACTTCCGTCCGCGAGCAGTACTTC
>NA|TRBJ2-1|NA|TRBV7-9
CASGRWGGRIGTGNEQFF
TGTGCCAGCGGTCGATGGGGGGGCCGTATAGGGACAGGCAATGAGCAGTTCTTC
>NA|TRBJ1-2|few|TRBV29-1
CSVQGRGGYTF
TGCAGCGTTCAGGGCAGGGGTGGCTACACCTTC
>TRBD1|TRBJ1-6|NA|TRBV6-5
CASRKTGDNSPLHF
TGTGCCAGCCGCAAGACAGGGGATAATTCACCCCTCCACTTT
>NA|TRBJ2-7|NA|TRBV7-9
CASSSIGVGGNEQYF
TGTGCCAGCAGCTCAATCGGGGTGGGTGGGAACGAGCAGTACTTC
>NA|TRBJ1-1|NA|TRBV19
CASSPLMNTEAFF
TGTGCCAGTAGTCCCCTTATGAACACTGAAGCTTTCTTT
>TRBD1|TRBJ1-5|NA|TRBV28
CASSLFGTGAMNQPQHF
TGTGCCAGCAGTTTATTCGGGACAGGGGCGATGAATCAGCCCCAGCATTTT
>TRBD1|TRBJ2-5|NA|TRBV14
CASSLAGQGGMETQYF
TGTGCCAGCAGCCTGGCTGGACAGGGGGGAATGGAGACCCAGTACTTC
>NA|TRBJ1-1|NA|TRBV5-4
CASSQEARGLNTEAFF
TGTGCCAGCAGCCAAGAAGCGCGAGGATTGAACACTGAAGCTTTCTTT
>TRBD2|TRBJ2-7|once|TRBV5-4
CASSLGTSGSRGYEQYF
TGTGCCAGCAGCTTGGGGACTAGCGGGAGCCGCGGGTACGAGCAGTACTTC
>TRBD2|TRBJ2-5|NA|TRBV2
CASPTGLAGRETQYF
TGTGCCAGCCCAACCGGACTAGCGGGTAGAGAGACCCAGTACTTC
>NA|TRBJ2-7|NA|TRBV7-9
CASSPPGHTYEQYF
TGTGCCAGCAGCCCTCCCGGACATACGTACGAGCAGTACTTC
>TRBD1|TRBJ1-5|NA|TRBV4-1
CASSQQDRGQPQHF
TGCGCCAGCAGCCAACAGGACAGGGGCCAGCCCCAGCATTTT
>NA|TRBJ2-1|NA|TRBV11-3
CASSGGSERGSYNEQFF
TGTGCCAGCAGCGGGGGCTCGGAGCGGGGCTCCTACAATGAGCAGTTCTTC
>TRBD2|TRBJ2-1|NA|TRBV25-1
CASSYLAAYNEQFF
TGTGCCAGCAGTTACCTAGCGGCATACAATGAGCAGTTCTTC
>TRBD1|TRBJ1-4|NA|TRBV18
CASSPELGQGLSEKLFF
TGTGCCAGCTCACCAGAGTTGGGACAGGGGCTTTCTGAAAAACTGTTTTTT
>TRBD1|TRBJ2-7|NA|TRBV25-1
CASSQRDRGDEQYF
TGTGCCAGCAGTCAGCGGGACAGGGGAGACGAGCAGTACTTC
>NA|TRBJ1-1|NA|TRBV6-1
CASSEAWETNTEAFF
TGTGCCAGCAGTGAAGCATGGGAGACGAACACTGAAGCTTTCTTT
>NA|TRBJ2-1|NA|TRBV4-1
CASSQAGGNEQFF
TGCGCCAGCAGCCAAGCCGGGGGCAATGAGCAGTTCTTC
>TRBD2|TRBJ2-1|once|TRBV9
CASRGTRGNEQFF
TGTGCCAGCAGAGGGACTAGGGGCAATGAGCAGTTCTTC
>TRBD2|TRBJ2-5|NA|TRBV7-9
CATGTSGETQYF
TGTGCCACCGGGACTAGCGGGGAGACCCAGTACTTC